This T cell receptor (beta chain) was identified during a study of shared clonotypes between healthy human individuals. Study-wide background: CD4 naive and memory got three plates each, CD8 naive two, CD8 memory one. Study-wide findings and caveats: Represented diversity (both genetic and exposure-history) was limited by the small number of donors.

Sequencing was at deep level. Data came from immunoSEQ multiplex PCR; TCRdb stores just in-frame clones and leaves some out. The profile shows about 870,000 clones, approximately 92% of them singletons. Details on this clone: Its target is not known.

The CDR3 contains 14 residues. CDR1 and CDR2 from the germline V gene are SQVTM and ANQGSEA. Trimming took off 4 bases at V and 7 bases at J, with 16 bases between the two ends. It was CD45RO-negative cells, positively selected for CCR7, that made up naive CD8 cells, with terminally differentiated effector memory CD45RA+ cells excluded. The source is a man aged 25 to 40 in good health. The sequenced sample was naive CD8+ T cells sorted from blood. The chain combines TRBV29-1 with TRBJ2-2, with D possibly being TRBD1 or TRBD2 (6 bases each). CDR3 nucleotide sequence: TGCAGCGTTGGGAGGGACACCAGAAACGGGGAGCTGTTTTTT. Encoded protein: CSVGRDTRNGELFF.